This TCR beta chain emerged from a study of shared clonotypes between healthy human individuals. The study's findings and limits: Between a handful of donors, naive CD4 clonotypes were shared at a level of about 5%. Sampling covered blood only; tissue repertoires likely differ. Researchers found naive subsets generally carried larger estimated richness than memory subsets.

Tens of thousands of T cell genomes, or about 200 ng DNA, went into the sorted-subset replicate PCRs. Sequencing used immunoSEQ multiplex PCR; TCRdb keeps in-frame clones, though not all of them. The table lists under 2,500,000 clones, approximately 94% of them singletons, with roughly 0.13% in the top ten. For this clone: Its matching antigen is unknown.

CDR1 is MDHEN and CDR2 is SYDVKM in the germline V gene. Trimming left V 6 bases short and J 1 base short, with 12 bases between. This CDR3 region has 14 residues. This rearrangement joins TRBV28 to TRBJ2-5; no clear D. The clonotype comes from a man younger than 30 in good health. Specimen: naive CD4+ T cells sorted from blood. Subset denoted: CD45RA+ positively selected. CDR3 in amino acids: CASSSRTFQETQYF. The DNA for the CDR3 is TGTGCCAGCAGCTCTAGGACGTTCCAAGAGACCCAGTACTTC.